The 8 T cell receptor beta chains reported below all come from one sample, sequenced in a study of shared clonotypes between healthy human individuals. Libraries were prepared by immunoSEQ multiplex PCR; TCRdb keeps only in-frame clonotypes and omits some of them. Of millions of clones in the sample, 90% to 95% were seen once. Material: naive CD4+ T cells sorted from blood. Subset described: CD45RA+ positively selected. Source of these receptors: a man aged 18-30 years in good health.

The genes are TRBV4-3 and TRBJ2-3; possibly TRBD2 for D (6 bases). This CDR3 is built from 14 residues. Trimming pared 1 base from V and 3 bases from J, leaving 8 bases between. Germline V lookup: CDR1 LGHNA, CDR2 YSLEER. The CDR3: CASSQGGATDTQYF. CDR3 sequence (DNA): TGCGCCAGCAGCCAAGGCGGGGCTACAGATACGCAGTATTTT.

The chain carries TRBV7-9 and TRBJ2-3, with TRBD2 as a possible D gene (5 bases). The V and J ends lost 5 bases and 1 base respectively, with 19 bases between them. Germline V lookup: CDR1 SEHNR, CDR2 FQNEAQ (reference sequence). The length of the CDR3 is 17 residues. As DNA, the CDR3 is TGTGCCAGCAGCCCCGGGTTCGTAGGAGCGGGCACAGATACGCAGTATTTT. This sequence encodes CASSPGFVGAGTDTQYF. Using reference TRBV7-9 and TRBJ2-3 for the parts outside the CDR3, the full variable domain is DTGVSQNPRHKITKRGQNVTFRCDPISEHNRLYWYRQTLGQGPEFLTYFQNEAQLEKSRLLSDRFSAERPKGSFSTLEIQRTEQGDSAMYLCASSPGFVGAGTDTQYFGPGTRLTVL.

The genes are TRBV6-1 and TRBJ2-1, with D perhaps TRBD2 (6 bases). V lost 6 bases and J 2 bases, leaving 8 bases between the germline ends. The CDR3 sequence is 13 residues long. Germline values: CDR1 MNHNS, CDR2 SASEGT. The CDR3 sequence is CASRRDPYNEQFF. The CDR3 bases are TGTGCCAGCAGGCGGGACCCCTACAATGAGCAGTTCTTC.

The chain links TRBV6-1 to TRBJ1-1; tentative D call: TRBD1 (5 bases). Trimming removed 6 bases from V and 2 bases from J, with 13 bases in between. Germline CDR1 and CDR2: MNHNS and SASEGT. CDR3 length: 14 residues. CDR3 nucleotide sequence: TGTGCCAGCAGCCTCGGGGGGGGTAACACTGAAGCTTTCTTT. Translated: CASSLGGGNTEAFF.

Details on this clone: Other DNA sequences in this specimen translate into the identical CDR3. The chain links TRBV5-1 to TRBJ2-7, with D possibly being TRBD1 (6 bases). Per germline, CDR1 SGHRS and CDR2 YFSETQ. The CDR3 sequence is 13 residues long. The germline V and J ends were trimmed by 4 bases and 0 bases, with 8 bases remaining between them. The CDR3, as DNA: TGCGCCAGCAGCGGGACATCCTCCTACGAGCAGTACTTC. Protein product: CASSGTSSYEQYF.

The chain combines TRBV7-2 with TRBJ2-3; the D gene is possibly TRBD1 (5 bases). CDR3 length: 16 residues. V shed 6 bases and J shed 4 bases, with 20 bases lying between them. Germline CDR1 reads SGHTA; CDR2 reads FQGNSA. This CDR3 reads CASSREAGPSADTQYF. The DNA of the CDR3 is TGTGCCAGCAGTCGAGAGGCAGGGCCGTCGGCAGATACGCAGTATTTT.

J is TRBJ1-6 and V is TRBV9; D is unclear. V was shortened by 0 bases and J by 7 bases, with 11 bases between the two germline ends. Per germline, CDR1 SGDLS and CDR2 YYNGEE. This CDR3 is 15 amino acids long. The CDR3 protein is CASSVEGASNSPLHF. In DNA form, the CDR3 reads TGTGCCAGCAGCGTAGAGGGCGCGAGCAATTCACCCCTCCACTTT. Full variable domain (missing parts from reference TRBV9 and TRBJ1-6): DSGVTQTPKHLITATGQRVTLRCSPRSGDLSVYWYQQSLDQGLQFLIQYYNGEERAKGNILERFSAQQFPDLHSELNLSSLELGDSALYFCASSVEGASNSPLHFGNGTRLTVT.

The chain combines TRBV19 with TRBJ1-1, with D maybe TRBD1 (5 bases). This CDR3 region has 15 residues. Germline V gene data show CDR1 as LNHDA and CDR2 as SQIVND (reference sequence). V was cut by 5 bases and J by 0 bases, with 13 bases left in between. This CDR3 reads CASSSLQDLNTEAFF. DNA for the CDR3: TGTGCCAGTAGTTCTCTACAGGACTTGAACACTGAAGCTTTCTTT.